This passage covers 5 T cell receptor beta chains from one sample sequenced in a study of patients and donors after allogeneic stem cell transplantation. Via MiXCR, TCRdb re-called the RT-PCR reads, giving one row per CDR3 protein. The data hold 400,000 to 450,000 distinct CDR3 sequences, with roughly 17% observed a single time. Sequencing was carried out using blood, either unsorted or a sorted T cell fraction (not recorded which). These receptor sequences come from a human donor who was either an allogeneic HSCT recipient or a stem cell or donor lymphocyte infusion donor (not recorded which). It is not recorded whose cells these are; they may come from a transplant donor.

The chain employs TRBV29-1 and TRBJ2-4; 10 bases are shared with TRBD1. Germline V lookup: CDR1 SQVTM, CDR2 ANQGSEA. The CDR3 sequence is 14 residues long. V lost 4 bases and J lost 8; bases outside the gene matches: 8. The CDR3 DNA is TGCAGCGTTGGGGGCTGGGGGACAGGGGACATTCAGTACTTC. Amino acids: CSVGGWGTGDIQYF.

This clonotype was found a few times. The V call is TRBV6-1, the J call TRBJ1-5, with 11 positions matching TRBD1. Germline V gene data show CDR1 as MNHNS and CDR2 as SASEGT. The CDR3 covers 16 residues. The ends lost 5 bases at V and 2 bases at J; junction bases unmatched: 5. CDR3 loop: CASSTRTGGGNQPQHF. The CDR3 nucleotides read TGTGCCAGCAGTACCCGGACAGGGGGCGGCAATCAGCCCCAGCATTTT.

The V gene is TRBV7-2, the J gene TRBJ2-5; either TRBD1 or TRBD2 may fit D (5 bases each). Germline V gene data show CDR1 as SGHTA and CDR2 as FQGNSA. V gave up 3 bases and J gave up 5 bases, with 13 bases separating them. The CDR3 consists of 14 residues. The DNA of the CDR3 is TGTGCCAGCAGCTTGTACAGGATAGCGGAGACCCAGTACTTC. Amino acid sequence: CASSLYRIAETQYF.

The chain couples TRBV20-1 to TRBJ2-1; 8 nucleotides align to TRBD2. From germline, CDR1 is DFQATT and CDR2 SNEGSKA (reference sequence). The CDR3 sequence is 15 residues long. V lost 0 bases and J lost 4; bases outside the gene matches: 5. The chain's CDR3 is CSARDKRERYNEQFF. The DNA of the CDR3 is TGCAGTGCTAGAGATAAGCGGGAGAGATACAATGAGCAGTTCTTC.

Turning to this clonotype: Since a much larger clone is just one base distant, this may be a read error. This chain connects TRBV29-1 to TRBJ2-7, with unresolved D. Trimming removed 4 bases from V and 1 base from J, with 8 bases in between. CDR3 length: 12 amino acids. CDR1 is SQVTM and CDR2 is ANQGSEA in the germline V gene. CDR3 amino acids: CSVVLSSYEQYF. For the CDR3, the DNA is TGCAGCGTTGTTTTGTCGTCCTACGAGCAGTACTTC.